This T cell receptor beta chain was retrieved from a study of OX40 agonist ivuxolimab in advanced cancers. Looking at the study overall: Hepatocellular carcinoma, melanoma, renal cell or head and neck cancer was diagnosed in the dose-escalation patients.

Libraries were prepared by immunoSEQ multiplex PCR; TCRdb keeps only in-frame clonotypes and omits some of them. This sample has around 94,000 clones; 92% occur once, and the top ten carry 3% to 3.5%. Trimming stripped 0 bases from V and 4 bases from J, with 12 bases between. The germline gives CDR1 ENHRY, CDR2 SYGVKD. The CDR3 extends over 16 amino acids. Sequenced here: CD4+ or CD8+ T cells sorted from blood, sampled in a trial of the OX40 agonist ivuxolimab. The rearrangement joins TRBV10-3 to TRBJ2-2, with D possibly being TRBD2 (5 bases). The sequence derives from an adult with an advanced solid tumor such as melanoma, head and neck, liver or kidney cancer. CDR3 in amino acids: CAISESTREGTGELFF. CDR3 nucleotide sequence: TGTGCCATCAGTGAGTCCACCCGCGAGGGCACCGGGGAGCTGTTTTTT.